Below, one T cell receptor beta chain is given with its context. Its antigen specificity is not known. Base qualities are missing; no much larger clone stands one base away. Whole blood was collected in K2EDTA tubes by collaborating institutions according to the institutions' own protocols. For TCRbeta analysis, collaborators shipped samples in one of three forms: frozen whole blood, isolated PBMCs, or DNA extracted from either of those sample types. The source of the sample is a study of blood T cell repertoires in COVID-19 (dated by TCRdb to 2020 to 2021). Study-wide context: Samples from collaborators originated in the United States, Italy and Spain and spanned both the acute and convalescent phases of COVID-19. The material from the prospective study consisted of cDNA or gDNA derived from T cells, B-cell-depleted T cells, or PBMCs. The dataset comprised deeply sampled blood TCRbeta repertoires from subjects exposed to, actively infected with, or recovered from COVID-19. The repertoires were released in a freely available public database meant as a resource for research on the immune response to SARS-CoV-2. The samples were drawn from the first 160 participants of the ongoing ImmuneRACE study and from some 1,300 subjects provided by 6 global collaborators. Sample metadata almost always included a de-identified subject ID, COVID-19 status, age in years and sex. Where available, HLA class I and class II types were taken from metadata supplied by the sample provider and were not determined by assay-based typing. Overall study outcomes, separate from this receptor: The quantity of clinical and demographic metadata differed by source and by participant and was supplied without curation.

CDR1 LNHDA and CDR2 SQIVND were looked up in the germline V gene (reference sequence). The CDR3 covers 20 residues, taking in both the cysteine and the phenylalanine. Of the read, only the CDR3 DNA is kept; its 60 bases are in frame from base 1. Compared with germline, V lacks 5 bases and J lacks 5 bases; bases without a gene match: 21. TCRbeta CDR3 regions were amplified from genomic DNA by means of the immunoSEQ Assay, a bias-controlled multiplex PCR. For the original study's pipeline: The number of nucleated cells in each sample was estimated by amplification of reference gene primers within the assay. To quantify the absolute abundance of each unique TCRbeta CDR3 rearrangement, sequence reads were collapsed and filtered. Productive Simpson clonality was computed per sample as the square root of Simpson's diversity index over productive rearrangements. TCRdb retrieved this table from immuneACCESS and kept in-frame rearrangements only. Not all clones are present; in checked studies, unresolved V genes account for under half, and no reason is known for the remainder. V and J calls and clone size are as listed in that table; D and trimming were resolved from the DNA. This sample comprises roughly 15,000 clones, roughly 84% of them detected only once. The ten largest account for roughly 32% of the sample.

The specimen sequenced was peripheral blood. The chain employs TRBV19 and TRBJ2-1; 10 bases in the middle match TRBD2. This clonotype originated in a man aged 45-65 years with active COVID-19. The DNA sequence follows: TGTGCCAGTAGTCCCCAGGGGGCGGCTAGCGGGAGTTATACGAACAATGAGCAGTTCTTC. Its amino acids are CASSPQGAASGSYTNNEQFF.